A selection of T cell receptor beta chains follows, all from one sample in a study of human T cells and chemical hapten exposure. Via MiXCR, TCRdb re-called the RACE reads, giving one row per CDR3 protein. The sample lists about 340,000 distinct CDR3 sequences, roughly 6.9% seen once, with about 8% in the top ten. This specimen consisted of whole blood, obtained in connection with sensitization to the hapten diphenylcyclopropenone (DPC). These receptors were taken from a woman under 30 with alopecia areata. Some clones in this sample may be carry-over from other donors' samples. CDR3s leave out the opening cysteine and the closing phenylalanine or tryptophan. Each record gives: V gene, J gene, CDR3 length, CDR3 protein.

V: TRBV4-1
J: TRBJ1-3
length: 13
CDR3: ASSQRDRLGNTIY

V: TRBV4-3
J: TRBJ2-1
length: 14
CDR3: ASSQDRGQGYNEQF

V: TRBV7-2
J: TRBJ2-5
length: 12
CDR3: ASSLNPSPEAQY

V: TRBV7-9
J: TRBJ1-2
length: 12
CDR3: ASSRDTGFPLDT

V: TRBV20-1
J: TRBJ2-3
length: 13
CDR3: SARKASGTSNTQY

V: TRBV20-1
J: TRBJ1-5
length: 11
CDR3: SAREDRDQPQH

V: TRBV4-1
J: TRBJ2-1
length: 13
CDR3: ASSQDPDRGLEQF

V: TRBV29-1
J: TRBJ1-3
length: 10
CDR3: SGSSSGNTIY

V: TRBV6-6
J: TRBJ1-1
length: 16
CDR3: ASSFSSRGLTSNTEAF

V: TRBV7-9
J: TRBJ1-1
length: 9
CDR3: ASSIDREAF

V: TRBV5-6
J: TRBJ1-2
length: 12
CDR3: ASSYGQANYGYT

V: TRBV6-1
J: TRBJ2-6
length: 13
CDR3: ASSETGTGANVLT

V: TRBV4-2
J: TRBJ2-5
length: 13
CDR3: ASSQAGQDQETQY

V: TRBV5-6
J: TRBJ1-4
length: 11
CDR3: ASSIWTGEKLF

V: TRBV20-1
J: TRBJ2-7
length: 13
CDR3: SALERGGSNYEQY

V: TRBV6-2/TRBV6-3
J: TRBJ2-3
length: 12
CDR3: ASRQDPPTDTQY

V: TRBV6-1
J: TRBJ2-1
length: 12
CDR3: ASTGGGYYNEQF

V: TRBV14
J: TRBJ1-2
length: 12
CDR3: ASSRDRRGYGYT

V: TRBV11-3
J: TRBJ2-7
length: 15
CDR3: ASSPRGGGTGAHEQY

V: TRBV4-2
J: TRBJ2-3
length: 14
CDR3: ASSQDVQGVTDTQY

V: TRBV9
J: TRBJ1-6
length: 12
CDR3: ASSVGDRNSPLH

V: TRBV6-2/TRBV6-3
J: TRBJ2-1
length: 16
CDR3: ASSWDYPGGYAYNEQF

V: TRBV4-3
J: TRBJ2-7
length: 15
CDR3: ASSQGLSEYSDYEQY

V: TRBV11-2
J: TRBJ2-3
length: 16
CDR3: ASSLVLESSGGADTQY

V: TRBV12-3/TRBV12-4
J: TRBJ2-3
length: 13
CDR3: ASTLVAGGVNTQY

V: TRBV5-1
J: TRBJ1-1
length: 15
CDR3: ASSSDSHLLIGTEAF

V: TRBV25-1
J: TRBJ1-6
length: 9
CDR3: ASGATGSLH

V: TRBV29-1
J: TRBJ1-2
length: 9
CDR3: SVDRGLDYT

V: TRBV6-6
J: TRBJ1-4
length: 12
CDR3: ASALQSTNEKLF

V: TRBV10-3
J: TRBJ1-1
length: 12
CDR3: AISGSQTNTEAF

V: TRBV28
J: TRBJ2-6
length: 13
CDR3: ASARGLNGANVLT

V: TRBV2
J: TRBJ1-5
length: 11
CDR3: ASSQDISQPQH

V: TRBV5-5
J: TRBJ1-5
length: 12
CDR3: ASSLPDGYQPQH

V: TRBV7-6
J: TRBJ1-1
length: 10
CDR3: ASSSTETEAF

V: TRBV25-1
J: TRBJ1-6
length: 13
CDR3: ATNQRDSENSPLH

V: TRBV7-3
J: TRBJ1-1
length: 12
CDR3: ASSVTPTNTEAF

V: TRBV7-2
J: TRBJ2-2
length: 15
CDR3: ASSLNLAGASTGELF

V: TRBV7-3
J: TRBJ2-1
length: 12
CDR3: ASSWTGGRDEQF

V: TRBV2
J: TRBJ1-4
length: 13
CDR3: ASSGLETPGEKLF

V: TRBV29-1
J: TRBJ1-2
length: 11
CDR3: SVFRGPGYGYT

V: TRBV7-2
J: TRBJ2-5
length: 13
CDR3: ASSLTSDREETQY

V: TRBV5-1
J: TRBJ2-3
length: 12
CDR3: ASSFRGRTDTQY

V: TRBV4-1
J: TRBJ1-4
length: 14
CDR3: ASSQVLGTANEKLF

V: TRBV9
J: TRBJ1-2
length: 13
CDR3: ASSGQGATNYGYT

V: TRBV7-9
J: TRBJ1-5
length: 12
CDR3: ASSTGQGFVPQH

V: TRBV6-2/TRBV6-3
J: TRBJ1-1
length: 11
CDR3: ASSYVWATEAF

V: TRBV7-7
J: TRBJ2-2
length: 11
CDR3: ASSPESSRELF

V: TRBV29-1
J: TRBJ2-1
length: 12
CDR3: SAPSGGALNEQF

V: TRBV6-2/TRBV6-3
J: TRBJ1-2
length: 13
CDR3: ASRKGQGVNYGYT

V: TRBV12-3/TRBV12-4
J: TRBJ2-3
length: 9
CDR3: ASHSLDTQY

V: TRBV6-2/TRBV6-3
J: TRBJ2-7
length: 16
CDR3: ASSYSLGQLYSLGEQY

V: TRBV11-1
J: TRBJ2-7
length: 14
CDR3: ASSSRTGGTFYEQY

V: TRBV5-4
J: TRBJ2-7
length: 11
CDR3: ASRRQGRGEQY

V: TRBV6-5
J: TRBJ2-7
length: 12
CDR3: ASRPGTSAYEQY